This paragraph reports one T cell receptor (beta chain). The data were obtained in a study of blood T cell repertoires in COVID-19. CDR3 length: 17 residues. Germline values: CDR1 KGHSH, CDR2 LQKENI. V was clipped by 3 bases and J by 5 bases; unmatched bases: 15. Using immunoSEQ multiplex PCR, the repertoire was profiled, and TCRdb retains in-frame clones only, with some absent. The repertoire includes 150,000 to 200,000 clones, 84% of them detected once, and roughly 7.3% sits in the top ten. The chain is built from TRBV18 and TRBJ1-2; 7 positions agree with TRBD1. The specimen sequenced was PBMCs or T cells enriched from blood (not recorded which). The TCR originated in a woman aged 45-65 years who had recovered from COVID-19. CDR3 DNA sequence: TGTGCCAGCTCACCTACGGGACAGATCATTTCGGGGTATGGCTACACCTTC. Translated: CASSPTGQIISGYGYTF. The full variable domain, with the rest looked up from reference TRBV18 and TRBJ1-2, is NAGVMQNPRHLVRRRGQEARLRCSPMKGHSHVYWYRQLPEEGLKFMVYLQKENIIDESGMPKERFSAEFPKEGPSILRIQQVVRGDSAAYFCASSPTGQIISGYGYTFGSGTRLTVV.